Presented here are 3 T cell receptor beta chains from one specimen sequenced in a study of blood T cell repertoires in COVID-19. Profiled with immunoSEQ multiplex PCR; TCRdb holds only in-frame clones, not every one. This table holds about 81,000 clones, 70% to 90% found once. The sample comprised peripheral blood. These receptors came from a man between 65 and 85 years old with acute or convalescent COVID-19.

The J gene is TRBJ2-3, the V gene TRBV5-1, with D possibly matching TRBD2 (5 bases). Germline V gene lookup returns CDR1 SGHRS and CDR2 YFSETQ. V lost 0 bases and J 6 bases, leaving 11 bases between the germline ends. This CDR3 is built from 14 residues. The CDR3 DNA is TGCGCCAGCAGCTTGGCGGACTCCCGGGATACGCAGTATTTT. It encodes CASSLADSRDTQYF. Full variable domain (missing parts from reference TRBV5-1 and TRBJ2-3): KAGVTQTPRYLIKTRGQQVTLSCSPISGHRSVSWYQQTPGQGLQFLFEYFSETQRNKGNFPGRFSGRQFSNSRSEMNVSTLELGDSALYLCASSLADSRDTQYFGPGTRLTVL.

This clone was detected once. V and J are TRBV5-1 and TRBJ1-3, with TRBD1 matching over 8 bases. The V gene end was trimmed by 4 bases and the J gene end by 2 bases; junction bases not matched to a gene: 2. CDR1 is SGHRS, CDR2 YFSETQ, per germline. The CDR3 spans 14 residues. The CDR3 region has the DNA TGCGCCAGCAGCGCGGACAGGGCTGGAAACACCATATATTTT. Residues: CASSADRAGNTIYF.

For this clone: The junction differs from germline at one of its ends, possibly a read error. In DNA form, the CDR3 reads TGTGCCAGCTCACCAAAGGACTCCAACAATGAGCAGTTCTTC. As protein: CASSPKDSNNEQFF. The rearrangement links TRBV18 to TRBJ2-1, with D possibly TRBD2 on 5 matching bases. The CDR3 contains 14 residues. The germline CDR1 and CDR2 sequences are KGHSH and LQKENI.